This is a list of T cell receptor beta chains from one sample in a study of neoadjuvant anti-PD-1 for oral cavity cancer. The assay was immunoSEQ multiplex PCR, and TCRdb's table has in-frame clones only and misses some. Altogether approximately 74,000 clones are present, roughly four fifths being singletons, with the ten largest covering roughly 3%. The specimen comprised PBMCs, sampled before nivolumab (anti-PD-1) treatment. The receptors were gathered from a person aged 35-79 years with oral cavity squamous cell carcinoma. Both conserved end residues are part of each CDR3. Each record gives: CDR3 protein, CDR3 DNA, clone size, V gene, D gene, J gene. D genes are given only for firm matches. Expanded clones are given a class, and other clones once, few, many or no size at all.

CDR3 protein: CASNPQLKATGELFF
CDR3 DNA: TGTGCCAGCAACCCCCAGTTAAAGGCCACCGGGGAGCTGTTTTTT
clone size: .
V gene: TRBV6-1
D gene: .
J gene: TRBJ2-2

CDR3 protein: CAWSVGVRTNYGYTF
CDR3 DNA: TGTGCCTGGAGTGTAGGAGTTCGAACTAACTATGGCTACACCTTC
clone size: .
V gene: TRBV30
D gene: .
J gene: TRBJ1-2

CDR3 protein: CASSIQETQYF
CDR3 DNA: TGTGCCAGTAGTATTCAAGAGACCCAGTACTTC
clone size: .
V gene: TRBV19
D gene: .
J gene: TRBJ2-5

CDR3 protein: CASRGSGPLGYTF
CDR3 DNA: TGTGCCAGCAGGGGGAGTGGGCCCTTAGGCTACACCTTC
clone size: few
V gene: TRBV6-5
D gene: .
J gene: TRBJ1-2

CDR3 protein: CASSLEGPRTEAFF
CDR3 DNA: TGTGCCAGCAGCCTCGAGGGCCCGCGCACTGAAGCTTTCTTT
clone size: .
V gene: TRBV7-2
D gene: .
J gene: TRBJ1-1

CDR3 protein: CASTLGGTRQPQHF
CDR3 DNA: TGTGCCAGCACTTTGGGCGGGACTCGTCAGCCCCAGCATTTT
clone size: once
V gene: TRBV5-6
D gene: .
J gene: TRBJ1-5

CDR3 protein: CASSVTVVGELFF
CDR3 DNA: TGTGCCAGCAGTGTGACGGTGGTCGGGGAGCTGTTTTTT
clone size: .
V gene: TRBV2
D gene: .
J gene: TRBJ2-2

CDR3 protein: CASSSQGFYGYTF
CDR3 DNA: TGTGCCAGCAGTTCCCAGGGATTCTATGGCTACACCTTC
clone size: .
V gene: TRBV6-5
D gene: .
J gene: TRBJ1-2

CDR3 protein: CASSGGTVKNTEAFF
CDR3 DNA: TGTGCCAGCAGCGGGGGGACAGTTAAGAACACTGAAGCTTTCTTT
clone size: .
V gene: TRBV9
D gene: TRBD1
J gene: TRBJ1-1

CDR3 protein: CASSASSGRGYNEQFF
CDR3 DNA: TGTGCCAGCAGCGCCTCAAGCGGGAGGGGATACAATGAGCAGTTCTTC
clone size: .
V gene: TRBV9
D gene: TRBD2
J gene: TRBJ2-1

CDR3 protein: CASSPRVRPYEQYF
CDR3 DNA: TGTGCCAGCAGTCCCCGGGTCAGGCCCTACGAGCAGTACTTC
clone size: .
V gene: TRBV28
D gene: .
J gene: TRBJ2-7

CDR3 protein: CASSLGGLDQPQHF
CDR3 DNA: TGCGCCAGCAGCTTGGGGGGTTTAGATCAGCCCCAGCATTTT
clone size: .
V gene: TRBV5-1
D gene: .
J gene: TRBJ1-5

CDR3 protein: CASSGSSRQAGVEQYF
CDR3 DNA: TGCGCCAGCAGTGGATCCTCCCGACAGGCAGGGGTCGAGCAGTACTTC
clone size: .
V gene: TRBV10-2
D gene: .
J gene: TRBJ2-7

CDR3 protein: CASRNSGTNEKLFF
CDR3 DNA: TGTGCCAGCAGAAATTCAGGGACTAATGAAAAACTGTTTTTT
clone size: .
V gene: TRBV6-5
D gene: .
J gene: TRBJ1-4

CDR3 protein: CASIPGGTDTQYF
CDR3 DNA: TGTGCCAGCATTCCAGGGGGCACAGATACGCAGTATTTT
clone size: .
V gene: TRBV6-5
D gene: .
J gene: TRBJ2-3

CDR3 protein: CASSHSRDSEAFF
CDR3 DNA: TGTGCCAGCAGCCATTCCCGGGACTCTGAAGCTTTCTTT
clone size: .
V gene: TRBV4-2
D gene: .
J gene: TRBJ1-1

CDR3 protein: CASSPAGLPEVHEQFF
CDR3 DNA: TGTGCCAGCAGCCCTGCGGGACTCCCGGAGGTCCATGAGCAGTTCTTC
clone size: .
V gene: TRBV2
D gene: .
J gene: TRBJ2-1

CDR3 protein: CASSFKRLNTGELFF
CDR3 DNA: TGTGCCAGCAGCTTTAAGAGGTTAAACACCGGGGAGCTGTTTTTT
clone size: .
V gene: TRBV7-6
D gene: .
J gene: TRBJ2-2

CDR3 protein: CASSGGQSPTGELFF
CDR3 DNA: TGCGCCAGCAGCGGGGGACAGTCACCCACCGGGGAGCTGTTTTTT
clone size: .
V gene: TRBV5-1
D gene: TRBD1
J gene: TRBJ2-2

CDR3 protein: CASSEVQSSYNEQFF
CDR3 DNA: TGTGCCAGCAGTGAAGTGCAGAGCTCCTACAATGAGCAGTTCTTC
clone size: once
V gene: TRBV2
D gene: .
J gene: TRBJ2-1

CDR3 protein: CASSEGVPPYGYTF
CDR3 DNA: TGTGCCAGCAGTGAGGGGGTTCCTCCCTATGGCTACACCTTC
clone size: .
V gene: TRBV6-1
D gene: .
J gene: TRBJ1-2